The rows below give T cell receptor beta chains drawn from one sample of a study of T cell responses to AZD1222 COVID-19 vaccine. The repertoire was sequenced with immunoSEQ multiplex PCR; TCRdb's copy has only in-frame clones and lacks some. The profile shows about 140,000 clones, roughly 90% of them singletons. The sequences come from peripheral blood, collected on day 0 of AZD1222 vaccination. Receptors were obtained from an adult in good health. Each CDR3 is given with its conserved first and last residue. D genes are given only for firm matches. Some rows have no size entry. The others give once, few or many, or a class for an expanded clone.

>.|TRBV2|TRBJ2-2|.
CASSADPRGNTGELFF
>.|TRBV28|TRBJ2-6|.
CASSVSRTGANVLTF
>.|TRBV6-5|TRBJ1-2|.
CASSRTDMNYGYTF
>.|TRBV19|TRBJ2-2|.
CASSIFLVLTGELFF
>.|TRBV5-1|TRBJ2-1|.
CASSLVHSGTFTYNEQFF
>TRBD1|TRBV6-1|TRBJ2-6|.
CASSVSTGRSGANVLTF
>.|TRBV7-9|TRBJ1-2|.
CASSPDGYYGYTF
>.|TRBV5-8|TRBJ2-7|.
CASSLAGGGYYEQYF
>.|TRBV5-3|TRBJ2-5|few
CARIQGFSQETQYF
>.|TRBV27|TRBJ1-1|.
CASSLNRKSYTEAFF
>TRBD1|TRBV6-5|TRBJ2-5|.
CASKGNRGFQETQYF
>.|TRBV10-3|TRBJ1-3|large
CAISDPIDRSLSGNTIYF
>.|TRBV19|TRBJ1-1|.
CASSFTGGSTEAFF
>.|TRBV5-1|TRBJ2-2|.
CASSFYGANTGELFF
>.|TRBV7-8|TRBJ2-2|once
CARSARRGGGSGGTGELFF
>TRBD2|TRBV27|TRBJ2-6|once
CASSYLAGHYSGANVLTF
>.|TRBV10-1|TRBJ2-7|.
CANLRGGSLLSEQYF
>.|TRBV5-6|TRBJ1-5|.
CASSLGWDNQPQHF
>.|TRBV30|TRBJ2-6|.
CACQRGSGANVLTF
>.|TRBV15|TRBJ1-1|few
CATSRSRLTEAFF
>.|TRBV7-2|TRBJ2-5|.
CASSSDWTKETQYF
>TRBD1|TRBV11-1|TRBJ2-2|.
CASSNDRGNTGELFF
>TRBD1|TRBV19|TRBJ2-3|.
CASSMQGAGDTQYF
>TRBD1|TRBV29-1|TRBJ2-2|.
CSVEDRQGSNTGELFF
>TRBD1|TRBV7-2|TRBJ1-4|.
CASSLAGGQEKLFF
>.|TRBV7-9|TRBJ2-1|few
CASSLVQGGYNEQFF
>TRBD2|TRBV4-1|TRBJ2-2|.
CASSQELAGFTGELFF
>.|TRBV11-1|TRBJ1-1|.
CASSLVRTAEAFF
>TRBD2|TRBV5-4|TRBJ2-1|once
CASSGLAGDDEQFF
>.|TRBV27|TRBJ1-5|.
CASNSRVPYSNQPQHF
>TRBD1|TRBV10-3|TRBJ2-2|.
CAIRERTGVGTGELFF
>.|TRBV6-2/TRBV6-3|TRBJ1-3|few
CASSETAIPSSGNTIYF
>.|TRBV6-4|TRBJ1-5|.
CASSPDYNQPQHF
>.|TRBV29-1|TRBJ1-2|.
CSVERQQTNYGYTF
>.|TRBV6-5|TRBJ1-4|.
CASSYSSFRLEKLFF
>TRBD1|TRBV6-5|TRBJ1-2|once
CASTSRGTGPYGYTF
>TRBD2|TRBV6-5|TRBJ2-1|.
CASSSRLANEQFF
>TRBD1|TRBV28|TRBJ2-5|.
CASTETGGRETQYF
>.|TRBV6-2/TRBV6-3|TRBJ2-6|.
CASSYSKLRDSGANVLTF
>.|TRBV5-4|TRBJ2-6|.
CASSLAGAGANVLTF
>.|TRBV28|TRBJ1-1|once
CASSLGQTNTEAFF
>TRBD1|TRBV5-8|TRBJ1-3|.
CASSFAGTGGGNTIYF
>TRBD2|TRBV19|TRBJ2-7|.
CASSIAASGIYEQYF
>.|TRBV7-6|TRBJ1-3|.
CASSLRDTSGNTIYF
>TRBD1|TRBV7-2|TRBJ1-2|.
CASTDLLRGRDGYTF
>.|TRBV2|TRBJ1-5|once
CASSLQYSNQPQHF
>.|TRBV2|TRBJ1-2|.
CASRGSRPGAGYTF
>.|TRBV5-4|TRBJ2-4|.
CASSQGHVIAKNIQYF
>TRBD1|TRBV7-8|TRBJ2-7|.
CASSLGTGLLSYEQYF
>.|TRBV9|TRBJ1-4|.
CASSAAGRGIDEKLFF
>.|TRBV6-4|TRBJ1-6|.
CASSERVDASPLHF
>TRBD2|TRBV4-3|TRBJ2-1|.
CASSQGLAGEYNEQFF
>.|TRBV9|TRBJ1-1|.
CASREGAGNTEAFF
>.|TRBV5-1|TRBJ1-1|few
CASSLAGQGGNTEAFF